Each of the 27 T cell receptor beta chains below was sequenced from the same sample in a study of blood T cell repertoires in COVID-19. Data came from immunoSEQ multiplex PCR; TCRdb stores just in-frame clones and leaves some out. The sample shows around 53,000 clones, approximately 87% of them seen only once. The sample was peripheral blood. The receptors shown here come from a woman in her sixties with COVID-19, enrolled during active disease.

The chain joins TRBV7-2 to TRBJ2-7; 11 positions match TRBD2. The CDR3 extends over 15 amino acids. Germline CDR1 SGHTA, CDR2 FQGNSA. After removal of 5 bases from V and 5 bases from J, the junction contained 8 bases not matched to a gene. The CDR3 coding sequence is TGTGCCAGCAGCCAAGCTAGCGGGAGGAGAGACGAGCAGTACTTC. The encoded protein is CASSQASGRRDEQYF.

The V and J genes are TRBV7-3 and TRBJ2-3, with 8 bases lining up with TRBD1. Per the germline V gene, CDR1 is SGHTA and CDR2 is FQGTGA. V gave up 4 bases and J gave up 6 bases; unmatched junction bases: 9. The CDR3 is made up of 15 amino acids. CDR3 region: CASSSTGDLLDTQYF. CDR3 nucleotides: TGTGCCAGCAGCTCGACAGGGGATCTTTTGGATACGCAGTATTTT.

This clone was seen more than once but under ten times. The rearrangement joins TRBV6-5 to TRBJ2-3; TRBD1 agrees at 8 bases. The V and J ends lost 7 bases and 2 bases, in that order; junction bases with no gene match: 8. This CDR3 comprises 15 residues. CDR1 is MNHEY and CDR2 is SVGAGI in the germline V gene. This CDR3 is CASNRQGIHTDTQYF. As DNA, the CDR3 is TGTGCCAGCAACCGACAGGGGATACACACAGATACGCAGTATTTT.

A single count supports this clone. This chain uses TRBV2 with TRBJ2-3; a possible D gene is TRBD2 (6 bases). Trimming took 8 bases from V and 5 from J, leaving 20 bases between them. This CDR3 has 15 residues. CDR1 is SNHLY and CDR2 is FYNNEI in the germline V gene. CDR3 sequence: CASQLALPGGDTQYF. The CDR3 region has the DNA TGTGCCAGCCAACTAGCCCTACCCGGGGGAGATACGCAGTATTTT.

This chain connects TRBV4-2 to TRBJ1-4; possibly TRBD1 for D (5 bases). The ends were cut back, 0 bases at V and 8 bases at J, with 7 bases in the middle. The CDR3 totals 13 residues. Germline loops: CDR1 LGHNA, CDR2 YNFKEQ. CDR3 protein: CASSQDRGEKLFF. The CDR3 bases are TGTGCCAGCAGCCAAGATAGGGGAGAAAAACTGTTTTTT.

The V gene is TRBV24-1, the J gene TRBJ1-5, with 7 nucleotides matching TRBD1. Trimming at V came to 5 bases and at J to 5 bases, leaving 2 bases not matched to a gene. Germline values: CDR1 KGHDR, CDR2 SFDVKD. CDR3 length: 13 amino acids. CDR3 sequence: CATSGTGHQPQHF. CDR3 bases: TGTGCCACCAGTGGGACAGGACATCAGCCCCAGCATTTT.

A few counts support this clone. The chain joins TRBV3-1 (or the pseudogene TRBV3-2) to TRBJ1-1, with D possibly being TRBD1 (6 bases). Deletions cut 5 bases from V and 5 bases from J, with 12 bases between. The germline V gene encodes CDR1 LGHDT and CDR2 YNNKEL (reference sequence). The CDR3 has 13 amino acids. This chain's CDR3 is CASSTGQMTEAFF. The CDR3 region has the DNA TGTGCCAGCAGCACTGGACAGATGACTGAAGCTTTCTTT.

J is TRBJ2-1 and V is TRBV30; D uncertain. Germline V gives CDR1 GTSNPN, CDR2 SVGIG (reference sequence). The CDR3 runs 16 residues. V was cut by 0 bases and J by 0 bases, with 12 bases left in between. Here the CDR3 reads CAWSVTRKSSYNEQFF. The CDR3 DNA is TGTGCCTGGAGTGTCACCCGTAAGAGCTCCTACAATGAGCAGTTCTTC.

The rearrangement links TRBV5-6 to TRBJ1-6; possibly TRBD1 for D (6 bases). This CDR3 comprises 15 residues. V lost 4 bases to trimming and J lost 14 bases, with 22 bases between them. Germline CDR1 is SGHDT and CDR2 is YYEEEE. The CDR3 loop is CASSPRAGGLLALHF. DNA of the CDR3: TGTGCCAGCAGCCCCCGGGCGGGGGGCCTTTTAGCCCTCCACTTT.

This clone has only a few counts. This sequence joins TRBV3-1 (or the pseudogene TRBV3-2) and TRBJ1-5, with D maybe TRBD1 (5 bases). The V end was cut by 8 bases, the J end by 5 bases, with 7 bases between. The CDR3 contains 11 residues. Germline lookup yields CDR1 LGHDT and CDR2 YNNKEL (reference sequence). CDR3: CASGRDQPQHF. For the CDR3, the DNA is TGTGCCAGCGGCAGGGATCAGCCCCAGCATTTT.

The gene calls are TRBV29-1 and TRBJ1-2; TRBD1 agrees at 8 bases. CDR1 SQVTM and CDR2 ANQGSEA come from the germline V gene. This CDR3 is 12 amino acids long. The V segment lost 7 bases and the J segment 7 bases; nucleotides outside the gene matches: 8. The CDR3 nucleotides read TGCAGCGCCACCCAGGGGGCGTCTGGCTACACCTTC. Its translation: CSATQGASGYTF.

The rearrangement uses TRBV5-4 and TRBJ1-2; tentative D call: TRBD1 (5 bases). The CDR3 extends over 15 amino acids. Germline V lookup: CDR1 SGHNT, CDR2 YYREEE (reference sequence). Trimming stripped 0 bases from V and 6 bases from J, with 15 bases between. The CDR3, as DNA: TGTGCCAGCAGCTTGGAAAGGGGCAGGCGGCATGGCTACACCTTC. This translates into CASSLERGRRHGYTF.

The chain carries TRBV28 and TRBJ2-1; 12 bases are shared with TRBD2. V lost 6 bases to trimming and J lost 5 bases; unmatched junction nucleotides: 5. Per germline, CDR1 MDHEN and CDR2 SYDVKM. The CDR3 is 15 residues long. The CDR3, as DNA: TGTGCCAGCAGCAAGCGGACTAGCGGGAACAATGAGCAGTTCTTC. Protein product: CASSKRTSGNNEQFF.

The chain uses TRBV28 and TRBJ2-7; D is unresolved. V dropped 6 bases and J dropped 0 bases, with 18 bases sitting between them. This CDR3 region has 16 residues. CDR1 is MDHEN and CDR2 is SYDVKM in the germline V gene. This CDR3 is CASSSPTATPSYEQYF. The CDR3 DNA follows: TGTGCCAGCAGCTCCCCAACAGCTACCCCCTCCTACGAGCAGTACTTC.

The chain recombines TRBV30 with TRBJ2-1; 10 bases line up with TRBD2. Germline V lookup: CDR1 GTSNPN, CDR2 SVGIG (reference sequence). Germline trimming cut 8 bases from V and 7 bases from J; bases unmatched to any gene: 8. This CDR3 comprises 13 residues. CDR3 nucleotide sequence: TGTGCCCTACAGCGGGAGGGCCTAAATGAGCAGTTCTTC. It codes for CALQREGLNEQFF.

This chain links TRBV5-1 with TRBJ2-2; 9 bases are a match to TRBD1. This CDR3 has 16 amino acids. Germline V lookup: CDR1 SGHRS, CDR2 YFSETQ. The J segment lost 5 bases and the V segment lost 2 bases, leaving 7 bases of the junction unmatched. The CDR3 sequence is CASSLQGAGGTGELFF. CDR3 nucleotide sequence: TGCGCCAGCAGCTTACAGGGGGCCGGTGGGACCGGGGAGCTGTTTTTT.

The chain has TRBV3-1 (or the pseudogene TRBV3-2) and TRBJ2-7, with D perhaps matching TRBD1 (6 bases). V shed 1 base and J shed 7 bases, with 26 bases lying between them. Germline-derived CDR1 and CDR2 are LGHDT and YNNKEL (reference sequence). This CDR3 has 18 residues. The CDR3 sequence is CASSQVLSDGTRRREQYF. Written as DNA, the CDR3 is TGTGCCAGCAGCCAAGTTCTTTCCGACGGGACACGGCGACGAGAGCAGTACTTC.

The chain is built from TRBV25-1 and TRBJ2-7, with 7 bases matching TRBD2. Trimming took 8 bases from V and 0 from J; bases not matched to a gene: 10. This CDR3 spans 15 amino acids. Germline V lookup: CDR1 MGHDK, CDR2 SYGVNS. Here the CDR3 reads CASHPSGGNSYEQYF. Here the CDR3 DNA reads TGTGCCAGCCATCCTTCCGGGGGGAACTCCTACGAGCAGTACTTC.

The chain has TRBV21-1 and TRBJ2-7; TRBD2, as called in the table, went unchecked against the DNA. TRBV21-1 is recorded as a pseudogene. This CDR3 contains 18 residues. The CDR3 DNA reads TGTGCCAGCAGCATGGATGAGAGGACTCTAGCGGGAGCGTATGAGCAGTACTTC. This translates into CASSMDERTLAGAYEQYF.

The chain carries TRBV6-5 and TRBJ2-7, with TRBD2 identical over 10 bases. Trimming removed 2 bases from V and 6 bases from J; junction bases left unmatched: 10. The germline CDR1 and CDR2 sequences are MNHEY and SVGAGI. The CDR3 has 16 residues. DNA of the CDR3: TGTGCCAGCAGTTACGTCCGAGCGGGAGGGCCTGGCGAGCAGTACTTC. It is translated as CASSYVRAGGPGEQYF.

The V and J genes are TRBV7-6 and TRBJ2-3, with 10 nucleotides matching TRBD2. This CDR3 spans 16 amino acids. Germline lookup yields CDR1 SGHVS and CDR2 FNYEAQ. The J segment lost 0 bases and the V segment lost 3 bases, leaving 3 bases of the junction unmatched. The CDR3 loop reads CASSLGAGGSTDTQYF. CDR3 nucleotides: TGTGCCAGCAGCTTGGGAGCGGGAGGGAGCACAGATACGCAGTATTTT.

The chain carries TRBV4-1 and TRBJ2-7; 7 bases align to TRBD1. CDR1 is MGHRA, CDR2 YSYEKL, per germline. The CDR3 totals 15 residues. V shed 1 base, J shed 3 bases, and the junction held 6 bases outside the gene matches. In DNA form, the CDR3 reads TGCGCCAGCAGCCAAGGACAGGGAAAGGACTACGAGCAGTACTTC. It yields the protein CASSQGQGKDYEQYF.

V usage is TRBV6-5 and J usage is TRBJ1-3; no firm D call. Per germline, CDR1 MNHEY and CDR2 SVGAGI. This CDR3 has 14 amino acids. Trimming shortened V by 5 bases and J by 7 bases, and 15 bases separated the two germline ends. The CDR3 nucleotides read TGTGCCAGCAGTCCAGACCAACCGGGGAACACCATATATTTT. The encoded protein is CASSPDQPGNTIYF.

CDR3 DNA sequence: TGTGCCTGGGAACCGGGAATCAATACCGGGGAGCTGTTTTTT. It codes for CAWEPGINTGELFF. The chain joins TRBV30 to TRBJ2-2; TRBD2 is a possible D gene (5 bases). In germline, CDR1 is GTSNPN, CDR2 SVGIG (reference sequence). The ends were cut back, 5 bases at V and 5 bases at J, with 15 bases in the middle. The CDR3 runs 14 residues.

Only a few counts were recorded for this clone. The chain's CDR3 is CASSQPEFARGQETQYF. For the CDR3, the DNA is TGTGCCAGCAGCCAGCCCGAGTTCGCGCGGGGGCAAGAGACCCAGTACTTC. The V and J genes are TRBV3-1 (or the pseudogene TRBV3-2) and TRBJ2-5; TRBD2 agrees at 7 bases. Germline trimming cut 3 bases from V and 2 bases from J; bases unmatched to any gene: 12. Looked up from germline, CDR1 is LGHDT and CDR2 is YNNKEL (reference sequence). The CDR3 is made up of 17 amino acids.

This clone was counted a few times. CDR3 residues: CASSARLVSEQFF. The CDR3 DNA follows: TGCGCCAGCAGCGCCCGACTAGTTAGTGAGCAGTTCTTC. The chain joins TRBV5-1 to TRBJ2-1, with D possibly being TRBD2 (6 bases). CDR1 is SGHRS and CDR2 is YFSETQ in the germline V gene. V shed 4 bases and J shed 9 bases, with 14 bases lying between them. The CDR3 sequence is 13 residues long.

The chain couples TRBV28 to TRBJ2-7, with 9 nucleotides matching TRBD1. Trimming took 6 bases from V and 7 from J; bases not matched to a gene: 13. CDR3 length: 15 amino acids. Germline CDR1 is MDHEN and CDR2 is SYDVKM. The DNA of the CDR3 is TGTGCCAGCAGACCACCGGGACAGGGAAGATGGGAGCAGTACTTC. It is translated as CASRPPGQGRWEQYF.